These T cell receptor beta chains were read from a single sample in a study of post-analysis software for immune sequencing data. TCRdb itself ran the PCR reads through MiXCR, one entry per CDR3 protein. Here the sample spans about 770,000 distinct CDR3 sequences, 35% to 55% being singletons. The sequencing input was blood. These receptors all come from a girl between 10 and 17 years old with multiple sclerosis. The CDR3 runs from the conserved cysteine through the conserved F or W. Each record gives: D gene, V gene, J gene, clone size, CDR3 DNA, CDR3 protein. D genes are given only for firm matches. Rows give clone size only sometimes, using once, few, many, or a class for an expanded clone.

>TRBD1|TRBV12-3/TRBV12-4|TRBJ2-3|many
TGCGCCAGCAGGGGGACAGATACGCAGTATTTT
CASRGTDTQYF
>-|TRBV7-3|TRBJ2-5|-
TGTGCCAGCGCGTCCGTGCGGCAAGAGACCCAGTACTTC
CASASVRQETQYF
>TRBD2|TRBV6-6|TRBJ2-1|-
TGTGCCAGCAGTTATGGTAGGGGAGGGCGGGGTGAGCAGTTCTTC
CASSYGRGGRGEQFF
>TRBD2|TRBV7-2|TRBJ2-1|-
TGTGCCAGCAGCACTCGTAGCGGGAGGGCCTTGGATGAGCAGTTCTTC
CASSTRSGRALDEQFF
>-|TRBV5-6|TRBJ1-5|few
TGTGCCAGCAGCCTCTACAGGGTTAGTCGTCAGCCCCAGCATTTT
CASSLYRVSRQPQHF
>TRBD1|TRBV27|TRBJ2-5|-
TGTGCCAGCAGTCCCTGGACAGGGCAGGTGGAAGAGACCCAGTACTTC
CASSPWTGQVEETQYF
>-|TRBV29-1|TRBJ1-2|few
TGCAGCGTTGTCCCCCTCGGGGACTATGGCTACACCTTC
CSVVPLGDYGYTF
>TRBD2|TRBV7-3|TRBJ2-1|-
TGTGCCAGCAGCCCGAAAGGGACTAGCGGGAGTTCCTACTCCTACAATGAGCAGTTCTTC
CASSPKGTSGSSYSYNEQFF
>-|TRBV5-5|TRBJ2-1|few
TGTGCCAGCAGCAGACTCGCAAATGAGCAGTTCTTC
CASSRLANEQFF
>TRBD1|TRBV27|TRBJ2-7|-
TGTGCCAGCAGTCCAATATCCGGGACAGGGTACGAGCAGTACTTC
CASSPISGTGYEQYF
>-|TRBV6-6|TRBJ1-2|-
TGTGCCAGCAGTCGGACAGTTTGGAATAATGGCTACACCTTC
CASSRTVWNNGYTF
>TRBD1|TRBV20-1|TRBJ2-5|few
TGCAGTGCTCACAGGACAGGGGGGAGAGAGACCCAGTACTTC
CSAHRTGGRETQYF
>TRBD2|TRBV12-3/TRBV12-4|TRBJ2-1|-
TGTGCCAGCAGTGACGTCCACGGGACTAGCGGGAGTTTCGAGCAGTTCTTC
CASSDVHGTSGSFEQFF
>TRBD1|TRBV7-3|TRBJ1-6|-
TGTGCCAGCAGCTTTTCAGGGGGCTATAATTCACCCCTCCACTTT
CASSFSGGYNSPLHF